This T cell receptor (beta chain) is drawn from a study of T cell responses to AZD1222 COVID-19 vaccine. Study outcomes and limitations: Clonal diversity was possibly underestimated; the donors were predominantly white British and more often female. At baseline, seropositivity was found in only a handful of AZD1222 recipients. An increase in Spike-specific TCR breadth and depth was observed after two AZD1222 doses.

A note on this clone: The antigen is not known.

The table came from immunoSEQ multiplex PCR; TCRdb's copy has only in-frame clones and leaves some out. The table includes under 120,000 clones, roughly 90% detected once. V dropped 1 base and J dropped 5 bases, with 11 bases sitting between them. The germline V gene encodes CDR1 GTSNPN and CDR2 SVGIG (reference sequence). The CDR3 contains 13 residues. The gene calls are TRBV30 and TRBJ1-1; tentatively, D is TRBD1 (5 bases). This TCR derives from an adult in good health. The source was peripheral blood, collected on day 0 of AZD1222 vaccination. In DNA, the CDR3 is TGTGCCTGGAGTGCCGGGGGAGGTACTGAAGCTTTCTTT. It yields the protein CAWSAGGGTEAFF.